The clone carrying this T cell receptor (beta chain) was found once. The source of the sample is a study of control samples from healthy donors and cancer patients. This table comes from immunoSEQ multiplex PCR, and its TCRdb copy is limited to in-frame clones, with some not included. The sample yields about 170,000 clones, just over 90% seen once. In germline, CDR1 is KGHSH, CDR2 LQKENI. The trim removed 0 bases at V and 4 bases at J, leaving 6 bases unmatched. The CDR3 is made up of 16 amino acids. Sequences were obtained from blood. This sequence joins TRBV18 and TRBJ2-3; 8 positions match TRBD2. The source of this sequence is a woman in her fifties or sixties in good health. The CDR3 region is CASSPPPRGGADTQYF. DNA for the CDR3: TGTGCCAGCTCACCACCCCCTCGGGGGGGGGCAGATACGCAGTATTTT.